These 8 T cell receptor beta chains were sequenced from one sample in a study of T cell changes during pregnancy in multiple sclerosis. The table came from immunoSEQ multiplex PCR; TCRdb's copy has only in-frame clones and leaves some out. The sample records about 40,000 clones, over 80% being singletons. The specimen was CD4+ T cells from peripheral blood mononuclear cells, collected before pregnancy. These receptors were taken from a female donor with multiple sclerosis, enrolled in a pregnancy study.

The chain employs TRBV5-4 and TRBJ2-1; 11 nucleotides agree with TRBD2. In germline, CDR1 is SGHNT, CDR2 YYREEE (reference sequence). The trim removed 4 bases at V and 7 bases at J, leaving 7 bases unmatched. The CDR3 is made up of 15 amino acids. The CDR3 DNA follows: TGTGCCAGCAGCGTAGCGGGGGGGCCGGGAAATGAGCAGTTCTTC. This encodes CASSVAGGPGNEQFF.

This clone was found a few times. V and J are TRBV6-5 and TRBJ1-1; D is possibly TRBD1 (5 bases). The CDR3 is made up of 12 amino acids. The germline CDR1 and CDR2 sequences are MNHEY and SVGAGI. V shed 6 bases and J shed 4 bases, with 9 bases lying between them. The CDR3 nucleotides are TGTGCCAGCAGAGGGGTCGGCACTGAAGCTTTCTTT. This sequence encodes CASRGVGTEAFF.

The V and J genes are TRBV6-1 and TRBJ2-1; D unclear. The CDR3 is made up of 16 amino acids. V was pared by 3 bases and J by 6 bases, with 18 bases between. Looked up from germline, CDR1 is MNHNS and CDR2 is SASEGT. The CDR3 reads CASSDGWLVTINEQFF. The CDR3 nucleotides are TGTGCCAGCAGTGACGGTTGGCTAGTAACCATCAATGAGCAGTTCTTC.

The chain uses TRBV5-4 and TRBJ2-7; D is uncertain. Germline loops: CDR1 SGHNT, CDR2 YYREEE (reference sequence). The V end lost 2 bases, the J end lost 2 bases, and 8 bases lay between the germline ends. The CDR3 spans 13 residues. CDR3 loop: CASSLAVPYEQYF. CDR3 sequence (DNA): TGTGCCAGCAGCTTAGCCGTCCCCTACGAGCAGTACTTC.

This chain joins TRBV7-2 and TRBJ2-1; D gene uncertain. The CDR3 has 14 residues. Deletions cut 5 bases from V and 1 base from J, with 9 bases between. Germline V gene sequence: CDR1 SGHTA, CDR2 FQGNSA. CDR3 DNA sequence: TGTGCCAGCAGCCTCCAGGTGTCCTACAATGAGCAGTTCTTC. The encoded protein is CASSLQVSYNEQFF.

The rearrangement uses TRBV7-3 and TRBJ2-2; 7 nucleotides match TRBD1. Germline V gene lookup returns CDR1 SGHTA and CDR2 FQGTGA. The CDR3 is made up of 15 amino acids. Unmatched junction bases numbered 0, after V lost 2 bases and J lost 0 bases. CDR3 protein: CASSLQGANTGELFF. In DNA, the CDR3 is TGTGCCAGCAGCTTACAGGGGGCGAACACCGGGGAGCTGTTTTTT.

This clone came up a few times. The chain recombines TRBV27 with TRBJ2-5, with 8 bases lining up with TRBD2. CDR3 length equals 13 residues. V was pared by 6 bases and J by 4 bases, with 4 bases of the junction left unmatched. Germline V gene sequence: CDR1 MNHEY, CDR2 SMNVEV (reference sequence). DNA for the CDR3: TGTGCCAGCAGGAGCGGGGGCGGAGAGACCCAGTACTTC. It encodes CASRSGGGETQYF.

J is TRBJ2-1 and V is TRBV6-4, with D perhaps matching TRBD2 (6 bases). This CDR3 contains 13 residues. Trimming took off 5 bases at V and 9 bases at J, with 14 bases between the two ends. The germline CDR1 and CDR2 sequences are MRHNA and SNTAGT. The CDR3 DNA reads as TGTGCCAGCAGTCCGGGAGTGGTCGGTGAGCAGTTCTTC. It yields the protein CASSPGVVGEQFF.